This T cell receptor (beta chain) was recovered during a study of cytomegalovirus exposure and HLA in healthy donors. General study findings and limits: Associated with cytomegalovirus, according to the listing, were some 180 TCR beta chains. Most TCR sequences were rare, but some public TCRs occurred in many donors.

Use of 60 Vbeta and 13 Jbeta primers characterized the PCR. Sequencing used immunoSEQ multiplex PCR; TCRdb keeps in-frame clones, though not all of them. Among about 63,000 clones listed, around 85% were seen once. The table lists this clone with a count of one. Its antigen is unknown. The CDR3 is 18 residues long. V was pared by 0 bases and J by 5 bases, with 11 bases of the junction left unmatched. The germline V gene has CDR1 LNHDA and CDR2 SQIVND (reference sequence). Sequencing input: PBMCs. This sequence was found in a woman in her 30s in good health and CMV-seronegative. This chain links TRBV19 with TRBJ2-1; TRBD2 matches at 9 bases. The CDR3 region has the DNA TGTGCCAGTAGTATAGATCTTGCTGGGGCGGGAGGGGACAATGAGCAGTTCTTC. Its protein is CASSIDLAGAGGDNEQFF.